Listed here are 28 T cell receptor beta chains from one sample, sequenced in a study of blood T cell repertoires in COVID-19. Only in-frame clones appear in the TCRdb table, and some are missing; sequencing was by immunoSEQ multiplex PCR. The sample shows around 280,000 clones, around 90% of them seen only once. Sequenced input: PBMCs or T cells enriched from blood (not recorded which). The receptors here all came from a woman aged 18 to 35 with acute COVID-19.

The rearrangement joins TRBV11-2 to TRBJ2-3; the match to TRBD2 covers 11 bases. Germline V gene lookup returns CDR1 SGHAT and CDR2 FQNNGV. The CDR3 spans 15 residues. V dropped 5 bases and J dropped 7; count of bases not matched to a gene: 8. CDR3 DNA: TGTGCCAGCAGCAGTAGCGGGAGGGCCTTGAATACGCAGTATTTT. It encodes CASSSSGRALNTQYF.

The chain joins TRBV11-2 to TRBJ2-6, with 7 bases identical to TRBD1. The germline CDR1 and CDR2 sequences are SGHAT and FQNNGV. J lost 0 bases, V lost 8 bases, and 4 bases had no gene match. This CDR3 contains 15 residues. The CDR3 DNA reads TGTGCCAGCTCACAGGGGCCCTCTGGGGCCAACGTCCTGACTTTC. Translated: CASSQGPSGANVLTF. The full variable domain, its missing parts supplied by reference TRBV11-2 and TRBJ2-6, is EAGVAQSPRYKIIEKRQSVAFWCNPISGHATLYWYQQILGQGPKLLIQFQNNGVVDDSQLPKDRFSAERLKGVDSTLKIQPAKLEDSAVYLCASSQGPSGANVLTFGAGSRLTVL.

The chain joins TRBV5-1 to TRBJ2-6; D is perhaps TRBD1 (6 bases). Germline loops: CDR1 SGHRS, CDR2 YFSETQ. This CDR3 is 15 amino acids long. Trimming pared 3 bases from V and 1 base from J, leaving 8 bases between. The CDR3 nucleotides read TGCGCCAGCAGCTCACAGGGTTCTGGGGCCAACGTCCTGACTTTC. It codes for CASSSQGSGANVLTF.

This chain uses TRBV7-8 with TRBJ2-3; 7 bases fit TRBD2. This CDR3 has 16 residues. J gave up 2 bases and V 5 bases, and 10 bases lay outside the gene matches. CDR1 and CDR2 (germline): SGHVS, FQNEAQ. CDR3 in amino acids: CASSRKRDEITDTQYF. CDR3 nucleotide sequence: TGTGCCAGCAGCCGAAAGCGGGACGAAATCACAGATACGCAGTATTTT. The full variable domain, in which reference TRBV7-8 and TRBJ2-3 provide the parts outside the CDR3, is GAGVSQSPRYKVAKRGQDVALRCDPISGHVSLFWYQQALGQGPEFLTYFQNEAQLDKSGLPSDRFFAERPEGSVSTLKIQRTQQEDSAVYLCASSRKRDEITDTQYFGPGTRLTVL.

This chain joins TRBV28 and TRBJ1-5; TRBD1 aligns across 7 bases. Germline V CDR1 and CDR2: MDHEN, SYDVKM. This CDR3 region has 16 residues. V was clipped by 9 bases and J by 2 bases; unmatched bases: 13. CDR3 in amino acids: CASQIRGLRGNQPQHF. The CDR3, as DNA: TGTGCCAGTCAAATAAGGGGGCTAAGGGGCAATCAGCCCCAGCATTTT.

The rearrangement joins TRBV11-1 to TRBJ2-2, with TRBD1 matching 10 bases. This CDR3 has 14 residues. The ends lost 5 bases at V and 6 bases at J; junction bases unmatched: 3. Germline CDR1 reads SGHAT; CDR2 reads FQDESV (reference sequence). The DNA of the CDR3 is TGTGCCAGCAGCAAGGGGACAGGGGCCGGGGAGCTGTTTTTT. Translating it yields CASSKGTGAGELFF.

This chain uses TRBV3-1 (or the pseudogene TRBV3-2) with TRBJ1-2; D ambiguous. The CDR3 runs 13 residues. Germline values: CDR1 LGHDT, CDR2 YNNKEL (reference sequence). V lost 5 bases and J lost 1, with 8 bases in between. The CDR3 is CASSSNNNYGYTF. CDR3 in DNA: TGTGCCAGCAGCTCCAACAATAACTATGGCTACACCTTC.

The V and J genes are TRBV20-1 and TRBJ1-1, with D possibly being TRBD1 (5 bases). This CDR3 spans 14 amino acids. Germline V CDR1 and CDR2: DFQATT, SNEGSKA (reference sequence). Trimming took off 3 bases at V and 3 bases at J, with 14 bases between the two ends. The CDR3 coding sequence is TGCAGTGCTAGTCCGGGGGGGAAGCACACTGAAGCTTTCTTT. It codes for CSASPGGKHTEAFF.

The chain carries TRBV18 and TRBJ1-3, with TRBD1 identical over 8 bases. Germline CDR1 is KGHSH and CDR2 is LQKENI. V was clipped by 4 bases and J by 8 bases; unmatched bases: 13. The CDR3 consists of 16 residues. The CDR3, as DNA: TGTGCCAGCTCACGGACTCCGGGACAGGCCGGGGACACCATATATTTT. Translation: CASSRTPGQAGDTIYF.

CDR3 loop: CASSPVLAGEYNEQFF. For the CDR3, the DNA is TGTGCCAGCAGCCCCGTTCTAGCGGGAGAGTACAATGAGCAGTTCTTC. V is TRBV7-9 and J is TRBJ2-1; 10 bases match TRBD2. In germline, CDR1 is SEHNR, CDR2 FQNEAQ (reference sequence). The trim removed 5 bases at V and 4 bases at J, leaving 8 bases unmatched. This CDR3 region has 16 residues.

The chain couples TRBV10-3 to TRBJ2-7; D might be TRBD2 (6 bases). Germline V gene data show CDR1 as ENHRY and CDR2 as SYGVKD. The CDR3 is made up of 13 amino acids. V gave up 7 bases and J gave up 5 bases, with 15 bases separating them. CDR3: CAIKSSDSDEQYF. The DNA of the CDR3 is TGTGCCATCAAATCTAGCGATAGCGACGAGCAGTACTTC.

This sequence joins TRBV30 and TRBJ2-5, with TRBD1 identical over 9 bases. The CDR3 totals 16 residues. Unmatched junction bases numbered 12, after V lost 5 bases and J lost 2 bases. CDR1 and CDR2 from the germline V gene are GTSNPN and SVGIG (reference sequence). Here the CDR3 reads CAWRPGQGRTQETQYF. Written as DNA, the CDR3 is TGTGCCTGGCGACCGGGACAGGGACGAACACAAGAGACCCAGTACTTC.

The chain recombines TRBV4-3 with TRBJ2-1; perhaps TRBD2 as D (5 bases). The V gene lost 2 bases and the J gene lost 5 bases, with 13 bases spanning the gap. Germline loops: CDR1 LGHNA, CDR2 YSLEER. This CDR3 comprises 15 residues. Here the CDR3 reads CASSQLASRNNEQFF. As DNA, the CDR3 is TGCGCCAGCAGCCAATTGGCTAGCAGAAACAATGAGCAGTTCTTC.

This clone appeared once. The chain couples TRBV6-5 to TRBJ1-1; D might be TRBD1 (5 bases). V was trimmed by 6 bases and J by 0 bases, leaving 8 bases between them. CDR3 length equals 13 residues. Germline CDR1 is MNHEY and CDR2 is SVGAGI. In DNA form, the CDR3 reads TGTGCCAGCAGGGTACAGGTGAACACTGAAGCTTTCTTT. This translates into CASRVQVNTEAFF.

Of note for this clone: This sample includes further DNA sequences coding for the same CDR3. The chain recombines TRBV4-1 with TRBJ1-1; 7 bases agree with TRBD1. This CDR3 has 16 amino acids. Germline V gene lookup returns CDR1 MGHRA and CDR2 YSYEKL. Trimming removed 0 bases from V and 2 bases from J; junction bases left unmatched: 6. The CDR3 protein is CASSQDPGTANTEAFF. In DNA, the CDR3 is TGCGCCAGCAGCCAAGATCCCGGGACAGCTAACACTGAAGCTTTCTTT.

This sequence joins TRBV2 and TRBJ2-1; TRBD2 agrees at 12 bases. CDR1 is SNHLY and CDR2 is FYNNEI in the germline V gene. V trimming: 2 bases; J trimming: 9 bases; junction bases outside the gene matches: 5. The CDR3 covers 15 residues. In nucleotides, the CDR3 is TGTGCCAGCAGTGAACTAGCGGGAGGGCAGGGTGAGCAGTTCTTC. Its translation is CASSELAGGQGEQFF.

The rearrangement uses TRBV7-9 and TRBJ2-1; D is ambiguous. The ends were cut back, 0 bases at V and 7 bases at J, with 4 bases in the middle. The CDR3 spans 12 residues. The germline V gene has CDR1 SEHNR and CDR2 FQNEAQ (reference sequence). CDR3 protein: CASSLAPNEQFF. The CDR3 DNA sequence: TGTGCCAGCAGCTTAGCTCCGAATGAGCAGTTCTTC.

This chain joins TRBV5-5 and TRBJ2-1, with 10 nucleotides matching TRBD2. Trimming removed 4 bases from V and 4 bases from J; junction bases left unmatched: 17. The CDR3 totals 19 residues. Germline loops: CDR1 SGHKS, CDR2 YYEKEE (reference sequence). The CDR3 DNA sequence: TGTGCCAGCAGCGGGATCTCTAGCGGGAGTCTTTCTTTGTACAATGAGCAGTTCTTC. Amino acid sequence: CASSGISSGSLSLYNEQFF.

This chain connects TRBV6-6 to TRBJ1-1, with D possibly matching TRBD1 (6 bases). Germline CDR1 MNHNY, CDR2 SVGAGI (reference sequence). V gave up 9 bases and J gave up 2 bases, with 13 bases separating them. The CDR3 has 13 amino acids. DNA for the CDR3: TGTGCCAGTCAACAGGGCCTTAACACTGAAGCTTTCTTT. This translates into CASQQGLNTEAFF.

The chain recombines TRBV28 with TRBJ1-2; a weak D match, TRBD1 (5 bases). Between the trimmed V and J ends, which lost 1 base and 7 bases, there was a span of 19 bases. Germline CDR1 is MDHEN and CDR2 is SYDVKM. The CDR3 runs to 16 residues. The CDR3 DNA follows: TGTGCCAGCAGTTTATCTTTCCTTGCAGGGCTACTTGGCTACACCTTC. Residues: CASSLSFLAGLLGYTF.

The J gene is TRBJ2-7, the V gene TRBV5-1, with 9 nucleotides matching TRBD1. Germline V gives CDR1 SGHRS, CDR2 YFSETQ. The junction had 19 bases not matched to a gene; V was cut back by 4 bases and J by 2 bases. The CDR3 length is 19 residues. CDR3 in DNA: TGCGCCAGCAGCCCCTACAGGGGGCTCTCCCAAACAAATACCTACGAGCAGTACTTC. Its protein product is CASSPYRGLSQTNTYEQYF.

The chain recombines TRBV7-9 with TRBJ2-1, with 11 bases aligning to TRBD2. Germline-derived CDR1 and CDR2 are SEHNR and FQNEAQ (reference sequence). The J segment lost 3 bases and the V segment lost 3 bases, leaving 4 bases of the junction unmatched. There are 16 residues in the CDR3. CDR3: CASSFQGLAVYNEQFF. The CDR3 DNA follows: TGTGCCAGCAGCTTTCAGGGACTAGCGGTCTACAATGAGCAGTTCTTC.

The rearrangement uses TRBV7-3 and TRBJ2-5; TRBD2 matches 8 bases. From germline, CDR1 is SGHTA and CDR2 FQGTGA. This CDR3 comprises 18 residues. Trimming took 2 bases from V and 2 from J; bases not matched to a gene: 13. The DNA of the CDR3 is TGTGCCAGCAGCTTATATCAACTTACCCCGGGGGGGCAAGAGACCCAGTACTTC. This codes for CASSLYQLTPGGQETQYF. The entire variable domain, with the rest obtained from reference TRBV7-3 and TRBJ2-5, is as follows: GAGVSQTPSNKVTEKGKYVELRCDPISGHTALYWYRQSLGQGPEFLIYFQGTGAADDSGLPNDRFFAVRPEGSVSTLKIQRTERGDSAVYLCASSLYQLTPGGQETQYFGPGTRLLVL.

This clone was seen more than once but under ten times. The chain has TRBV7-8 and TRBJ2-7; TRBD2 agrees at 13 bases. In germline, CDR1 is SGHVS, CDR2 FQNEAQ. Trimming cost V 5 bases and J 6 bases; bases outside gene matches: 7. This CDR3 comprises 15 residues. This CDR3 is CASSPRTSGSSEQYF. The CDR3 DNA reads as TGTGCCAGCAGCCCACGGACTAGCGGGAGCAGCGAGCAGTACTTC.

Here the CDR3 reads CATSDRTSGRMDTQYF. As DNA, the CDR3 is TGTGCCACCAGTGATCGGACTAGCGGGAGGATGGATACGCAGTATTTT. The chain combines TRBV24-1 with TRBJ2-3, with 14 bases identical to TRBD2. This CDR3 has 16 amino acids. V shed 3 bases and J 6 bases; nucleotides not matched to a gene: 4. Germline lookup yields CDR1 KGHDR and CDR2 SFDVKD.

Comments on this clone: Other DNA sequences from this sample encode an identical CDR3 as well. The CDR3 spells CATSDLGGDNEQFF. CDR3 in DNA: TGTGCCACCAGTGATTTAGGGGGAGACAATGAGCAGTTCTTC. The chain is built from TRBV24-1 and TRBJ2-1; possible D gene TRBD1, 6 bases. Germline CDR1 and CDR2: KGHDR and SFDVKD. The CDR3 sequence is 14 residues long. V lost 1 base to trimming and J lost 5 bases, with 8 bases between them.

This clone turned up a few times. CDR3 region: CASSARQGTNEKLFF. The CDR3 DNA sequence: TGTGCCAGCTCAGCCCGACAGGGAACTAATGAAAAACTGTTTTTT. The V and J genes are TRBV6-5 and TRBJ1-4, with 7 bases that match TRBD1. The CDR3 totals 15 residues. V shed 8 bases and J 1 base; nucleotides not matched to a gene: 7. Germline CDR1 is MNHEY and CDR2 is SVGAGI.

This chain joins TRBV3-1 (or the pseudogene TRBV3-2) and TRBJ1-1, with 9 bases aligning to TRBD1. The CDR3 covers 15 residues. Germline CDR1 and CDR2: LGHDT and YNNKEL (reference sequence). With 2 bases clipped from V and 3 bases from J, the junction kept 4 bases outside the gene matches. DNA for the CDR3: TGTGCCAGCAGCCAATATGACAGGGGGTACACTGAAGCTTTCTTT. Translated, it gives CASSQYDRGYTEAFF.